The clone carrying this T cell receptor (beta chain) has a handful of counts. Its antigen is as yet unknown. Germline and genes: mouse. The read is 1 residue too short to cover the CDR3 end, so that end is filled in from the germline J gene. This entry comes from a study of tissue T cells after allogeneic stem cell transplantation. Whole-study results and caveats: In patients and mice, blood and spleen missed much of tissue repertoire.

As to time point: mouse harvest day 14 after allogeneic transplant. Mouse grafts combined 10^7 T-cell-depleted bone marrow cells with 10^6 splenic CD5+ T cells. B6 (H2b) cells into BALB/c (H2d) mice; tissues taken at day 7 or 14. Libraries were prepared by immunoSEQ multiplex PCR; TCRdb keeps only in-frame clonotypes and omits some of them. Of 4,400 or so clones in the sample, approximately 45% are singletons; the top ten hold about 15%. Looked up from germline, CDR1 is SNHLY and CDR2 is FYNGKV (reference sequence). The CDR3 is 14 amino acids. V shed 3 bases and J shed 0 bases, with 6 bases lying between them.

Sequencing was performed on lymph node tissue. The sequence came from a female BALB/c mouse given C57BL/6 T cells with graft-versus-host disease after an allogeneic hematopoietic cell transplant. V gene TRBV3 combines with J gene TRBJ1-3; D is perhaps TRBD1 (5 bases). The CDR3 bases that were read are TGTGCCAGCAGCTTGGGGGTTTCTGGAAATACGCTCTAT. This translates into CASSLGVSGNTLY. The full CDR3 protein is CASSLGVSGNTLYF.